This record concerns one TCR beta chain sequence. Its antigen is currently unknown. TCRdb keeps only in-frame clones here, not all; method: immunoSEQ multiplex PCR. The table has about 350,000 clones, about 85% seen once; the top ten hold roughly 3.1%. Indicated treatment: around 19 received Ad26.COV2.S at low or high dose, single or two shots; several received placebo; per-sample allocation not given. Sample collection was performed on day 63 after the first vaccine or placebo injection. Boston supplied an adult donor aged 18-55 years. This specimen comes from a study of Ad26.COV2.S vaccination and SARS-CoV-2 variants. Turning to the study itself: Recipients of Ad26.COV2.S got it intramuscularly, once or twice 56 days apart. Study results and limitations: Substantial breadth in spike-specific CD8+ and CD4+ T cell responses was reportedly seen after vaccination.

The J segment lost 7 bases and the V segment lost 1 base, leaving 7 bases of the junction unmatched. The germline CDR1 and CDR2 sequences are LGHNA and YSLEER. The CDR3 covers 15 residues. The chain employs TRBV4-3 and TRBJ2-7, with 10 bases matching TRBD2. The sequence was collected from a person aged 18-65 years who received the Ad26.COV2.S COVID-19 vaccine or a placebo. Sequencing was performed on peripheral blood, taken in a trial of Ad26.COV2.S vaccine versus placebo. CDR3 nucleotides: TGCGCCAGCAGCCAAGGGACTAGCGGTGAGGGGGAGCAGTACTTC. It encodes CASSQGTSGEGEQYF.